The T cell receptor (beta chain) under discussion was sequenced for a study of T cell responses to AZD1222 COVID-19 vaccine. Study findings and constraints: Mostly white British, mostly female donors; authors suggested clonal diversity may be underestimated. Close to half of spike-specific TCRs reportedly recognize unmutated variant regions.

CDR3 length: 13 amino acids. Trimming took 4 bases from V and 5 from J, leaving 11 bases between them. As for this clone: Its specificity is not known. The same CDR3 can be traced to other DNA sequences in this sample.

Generated by immunoSEQ multiplex PCR, the TCRdb table keeps only in-frame clones and is missing some. The repertoire holds about 120,000 clones, with about 92% as singletons. The sequence came from an adult who received the AZD1222 COVID-19 vaccine. The sample here was peripheral blood, taken 28 days after the second AZD1222 dose. The chain is built from TRBV12-3 or TRBV12-4 and TRBJ1-2, with D hard to call. CDR3 residues: CASSSSTGYGYTF. The DNA of the CDR3 is TGTGCCAGCAGTTCCTCAACCGGGTATGGCTACACCTTC.